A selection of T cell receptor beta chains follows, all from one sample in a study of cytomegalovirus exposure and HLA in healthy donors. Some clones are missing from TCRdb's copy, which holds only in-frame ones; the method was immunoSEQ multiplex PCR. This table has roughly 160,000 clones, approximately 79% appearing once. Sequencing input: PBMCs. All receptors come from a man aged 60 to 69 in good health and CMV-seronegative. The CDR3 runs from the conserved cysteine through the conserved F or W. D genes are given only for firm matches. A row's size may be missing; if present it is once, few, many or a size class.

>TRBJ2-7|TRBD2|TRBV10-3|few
TGTGCCATCGGGGAGGGACTAGCTTACGAGCAGTACTTC
CAIGEGLAYEQYF
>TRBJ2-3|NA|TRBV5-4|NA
TGTGCCAGCAAGACTTTCGGAGGGGATACGCAGTATTTT
CASKTFGGDTQYF
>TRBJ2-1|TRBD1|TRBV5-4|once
TGTGCCAGCAGCCGGCGCCGGGACAGGGGATACAATGAGCAGTTCTTC
CASSRRRDRGYNEQFF
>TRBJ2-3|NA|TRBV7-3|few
TGTGCCAGCAGCTTACAGTCCAGCACAGATACGCAGTATTTT
CASSLQSSTDTQYF
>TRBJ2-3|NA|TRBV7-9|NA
TGTGCCAGCAGCTTAGATTTTGCGGATACGCAGTATTTT
CASSLDFADTQYF
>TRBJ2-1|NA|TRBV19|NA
TGTGCCAGTAGTATTGGTCGGGAGGGGGCTGAGCAGTTCTTC
CASSIGREGAEQFF
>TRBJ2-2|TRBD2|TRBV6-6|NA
TGTGCCAGCAGTTACATTCTAGCGGGAGAGGCCGGGGAGCTGTTTTTT
CASSYILAGEAGELFF
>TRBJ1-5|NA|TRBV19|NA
TGTGCCAGAAGGGGGGGGGTGTATAGCAATCAGCCCCAGCATTTT
CARRGGVYSNQPQHF
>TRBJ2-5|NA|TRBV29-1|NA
TGCAGCGTTGAAGCACAAGAGACCCAGTACTTC
CSVEAQETQYF
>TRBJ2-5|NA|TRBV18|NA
TGTGCCAGCTCACAAAATCGGAGGGCGGGAGAGACCCAGTACTTC
CASSQNRRAGETQYF
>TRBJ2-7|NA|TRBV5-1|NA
TGCGCCAGCAGCTTGGGGACAGCCGGCTACGAGCAGTACTTC
CASSLGTAGYEQYF
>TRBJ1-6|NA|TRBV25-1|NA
TGTGCCAGCAGTGAAGGGGGCGAAAGCTCACCCCTCCACTTT
CASSEGGESSPLHF
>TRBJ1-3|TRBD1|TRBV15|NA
TGTGCCACCAGCCCAAGGGGACAGGGGTACACCATATATTTT
CATSPRGQGYTIYF
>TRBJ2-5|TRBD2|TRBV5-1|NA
TGCGCCAGCAGCTTCAGACTAGCGGGGCAAGAGACCCAGTACTTC
CASSFRLAGQETQYF
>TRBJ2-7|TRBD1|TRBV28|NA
TGTGCCAGCAGTTTATGGGGGACAGTGCGGACCTACGAGCAGTACTTC
CASSLWGTVRTYEQYF
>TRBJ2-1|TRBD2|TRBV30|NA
TGTGCCTGGGGGGGTCGAATAGCGGGAGGTAACAATGAGCAGTTCTTC
CAWGGRIAGGNNEQFF
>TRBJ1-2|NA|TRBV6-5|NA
TGTGCCAGCAGTACCCGGGAACAGGGAATTAGCTACACCTTC
CASSTREQGISYTF
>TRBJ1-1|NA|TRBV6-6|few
TGTGCCAGCAGCAACCAGGGTTATACTGAAGCTTTCTTT
CASSNQGYTEAFF
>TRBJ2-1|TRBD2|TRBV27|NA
TGTGCCAGCAGTTCAACCGGGACTAGAACCTACAATGAGCAGTTCTTC
CASSSTGTRTYNEQFF
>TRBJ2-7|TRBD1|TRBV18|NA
TGTGCCAGCTCACCACCCGGGACAGGGGGCGAGCAGTACTTC
CASSPPGTGGEQYF
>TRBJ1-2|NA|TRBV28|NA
TGTGCCAGCAGCTCTGATTCCACAGGGTACTATGGCTACACCTTC
CASSSDSTGYYGYTF
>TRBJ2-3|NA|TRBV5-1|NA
TGCGCCAGCAGCTTGGGCGGGATGGCAGATACGCAGTATTTT
CASSLGGMADTQYF
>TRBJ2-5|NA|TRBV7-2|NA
TGTGCCAGCAGCCTAGTGTCAGGGCCGACGGGAGAGACCCAGTACTTC
CASSLVSGPTGETQYF
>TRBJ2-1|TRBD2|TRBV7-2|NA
TGTGCCAGCAGCTTGTACCAACTAGCGGGAGCTGAGCAGTTCTTC
CASSLYQLAGAEQFF
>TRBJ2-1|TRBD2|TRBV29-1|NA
TGCAGCGTCGATGGGACTAGCGGGAAGCCATCTAATGAGCAGTTCTTC
CSVDGTSGKPSNEQFF
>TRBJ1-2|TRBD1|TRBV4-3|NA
TGCGCCAGCAGCTCCGGACAGGGGGCGGACTATGGCTACACCTTC
CASSSGQGADYGYTF
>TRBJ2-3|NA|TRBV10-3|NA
TGTGCCATCAGTGAGTCTTCTAGCTTAGATACGCAGTATTTT
CAISESSSLDTQYF
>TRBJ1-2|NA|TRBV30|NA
TGTGCCTGGAGTACCGGAGGGAATAATGGCTACACCTTC
CAWSTGGNNGYTF
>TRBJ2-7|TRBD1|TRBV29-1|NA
TGCAGCGTAACGGGACAGGGGTCCTCCTACGAGCAGTACTTC
CSVTGQGSSYEQYF
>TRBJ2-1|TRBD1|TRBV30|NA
TGTGCTTCGGACAGGGCGGCCTACAATGAGCAGTTCTTC
CASDRAAYNEQFF
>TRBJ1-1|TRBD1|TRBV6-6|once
TGTGCCAGCAGCCGCTCAACAGGGGCGAACACTGAAGCTTTCTTT
CASSRSTGANTEAFF
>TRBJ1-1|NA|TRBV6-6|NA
TGTGCCAGCCCCTCGGGGAGAGGGGGGGCTGAAGCTTTCTTT
CASPSGRGGAEAFF